The source of this T cell receptor (beta chain) is a study of T cells in Graves' hyperthyroidism and ophthalmopathy. Germline V gene data show CDR1 as MNHNS and CDR2 as SASEGT. CDR3 size: 14 residues. V was cut by 6 bases and J by 1 base, with 12 bases left in between. TCR beta CDR3 regions were amplified from RNA transcripts. RT-PCR in the first round (using the HTBI primer set) targeted the TCR CDR3. TCRdb independently ran MiXCR on the multiplex PCR reads; one entry per CDR3 protein. Seen here are hundreds of thousands of distinct CDR3 sequences, over 12% observed once, and the top ten hold about 12%. In its sample, this clonotype was seen many times.

The rearrangement uses TRBV6-1 and TRBJ1-1; tentatively, D is TRBD1 (6 bases). This clonotype was obtained from a man younger than 35 with Graves' ophthalmopathy. Sample: blood. The CDR3 bases are TGTGCCAGCAGCCTCGGACAGCCGAACACTGAAGCTTTCTTT. It codes for CASSLGQPNTEAFF.